Below, 19 T cell receptor beta chains from the same sample are listed, as sequenced in a study of read filtering for tumor transcriptome and immune sequencing. From approximately 400 ng of RNA, a library with molecular barcoded alpha/delta and beta/gamma adaptors was made. In TCRdb, the reads were re-called with MiXCR into one record per CDR3 protein. This table has roughly 82,000 distinct CDR3 sequences, 9% to 15% appearing once. The sequenced sample consisted of a population of CD138-negative cells sorted from bone marrow. These receptors were obtained from a donor at least 40 years old with multiple myeloma.

The table lists this clonotype with many counts. The chain links TRBV18 to TRBJ2-2, with TRBD1 identical over 7 bases. V lost 3 bases, J lost 1 base, and 2 bases stayed unmatched. The CDR3 extends over 15 amino acids. Germline loops: CDR1 KGHSH, CDR2 LQKENI. The CDR3 sequence: CASSPAGGNTGELFF. The CDR3 DNA sequence: TGTGCCAGCTCACCGGCAGGGGGGAACACCGGGGAGCTGTTTTTT. The complete variable domain, with remaining parts taken from reference TRBV18 and TRBJ2-2, reads NAGVMQNPRHLVRRRGQEARLRCSPMKGHSHVYWYRQLPEEGLKFMVYLQKENIIDESGMPKERFSAEFPKEGPSILRIQQVVRGDSAAYFCASSPAGGNTGELFFGEGSRLTVL.

This clonotype was observed many times. The genes are TRBV18 and TRBJ1-1; 9 positions match TRBD1. Losses at the gene ends were 3 bases for V and 4 bases for J; bases not matched to a gene: 6. Germline V gene sequence: CDR1 KGHSH, CDR2 LQKENI. The CDR3 has 15 residues. CDR3 nucleotides: TGTGCCAGCTCACCTCGGACAGGGGAGGCCACTGAAGCTTTCTTT. Translating it yields CASSPRTGEATEAFF.

This clonotype was found many times. The V and J genes are TRBV2 and TRBJ2-4; D is perhaps TRBD1 or TRBD2 (5 bases each). The V end was cut by 4 bases, the J end by 7 bases, with 11 bases between. The CDR3 is made up of 13 amino acids. CDR1 and CDR2 from the germline V gene are SNHLY and FYNNEI. The CDR3 protein is CASSGGLENIQYF. The CDR3 DNA reads as TGTGCCAGCAGTGGGGGGTTAGAGAACATTCAGTACTTC.

The count of this clonotype is one. An end of the junction does not agree with germline; a read error may underlie this. The chain has TRBV28 and TRBJ2-7; D is possibly TRBD1 or TRBD2 (7 bases each). The CDR3 has 17 residues. Germline loops: CDR1 MDHEN, CDR2 SYDVKM. CDR3 in amino acids: CASSLHYGGDRAYEQCF. CDR3 bases: TGTGCCAGCAGTCTTCATTATGGGGGGGACAGAGCCTACGAGCAGTGCTTC.

This clonotype was detected many times. This chain connects TRBV6-2 or TRBV6-3 to TRBJ2-3; the match to TRBD2 covers 8 bases. There are 16 residues in the CDR3. The trim removed 2 bases at V and 5 bases at J, leaving 9 bases unmatched. CDR1 MNHEY and CDR2 SVGEGT come from the germline V gene. CDR3 sequence: CASSYNPAGAEDTQYF. The CDR3 region has the DNA TGTGCCAGCAGTTACAATCCAGCGGGAGCGGAAGATACGCAGTATTTT.

This clonotype was detected ten times or more. The CDR3 reads CASSQASGRAIEQFF. CDR3 sequence (DNA): TGTGCCAGCAGCCAAGCCAGCGGGAGGGCTATTGAGCAGTTCTTC. The genes are TRBV3-1 and TRBJ2-1; 10 bases fit TRBD2. The CDR3 is 15 amino acids. Per the germline V gene, CDR1 is LGHDT and CDR2 is YNNKEL (reference sequence). J gave up 9 bases and V 1 base, and 6 bases lay outside the gene matches.

This clonotype was seen at least ten times. The V and J genes are TRBV29-1 and TRBJ1-1, with 7 bases that match TRBD1. Germline trimming cut 6 bases from V and 2 bases from J; bases unmatched to any gene: 6. CDR1 is SQVTM and CDR2 is ANQGSEA in the germline V gene. The CDR3 has 13 amino acids. The DNA of the CDR3 is TGCAGCGTCGGGACAGTCAGAAACACTGAAGCTTTCTTT. It yields the protein CSVGTVRNTEAFF.

The CDR3 DNA follows: TGTGCCAGCAGTCCGGACAGGGGGTATACTGAAGCTTTCTTT. It codes for CASSPDRGYTEAFF. The V and J genes are TRBV5-7 and TRBJ1-1, with TRBD1 identical over 10 bases. TRBV5-7 is known as an ORF, though its function is uncertain. The CDR3 is 14 residues long. V dropped 5 bases and J dropped 5; count of bases not matched to a gene: 6.

Ten or more counts support this clonotype. The CDR3 spells CASSLLGQGAYTEAFF. The CDR3 coding sequence is TGTGCCAGCAGTTTATTAGGGCAGGGGGCGTACACTGAAGCTTTCTTT. V usage is TRBV28 and J usage is TRBJ1-1; 8 bases are shared with TRBD1. CDR1 MDHEN and CDR2 SYDVKM come from the germline V gene. V shed 1 base and J 3 bases; nucleotides not matched to a gene: 7. The CDR3 spans 16 residues.

In its sample, this clonotype was seen many times. The CDR3 DNA reads TGTGCCAGCAGTTACTCGTTCGTAAGTCAGGGGGCGAACGAGCAGTACTTC. This gives the protein CASSYSFVSQGANEQYF. V gene TRBV6-6 combines with J gene TRBJ2-7, with 8 bases matching TRBD1. The CDR3 extends over 17 amino acids. From germline, CDR1 is MNHNY and CDR2 SVGAGI (reference sequence). Trimming cost V 0 bases and J 5 bases; bases outside gene matches: 12.

This clonotype came up many times. V and J are TRBV7-9 and TRBJ1-4; no clear D gene. The V gene lost 5 bases and the J gene lost 15 bases, with 19 bases spanning the gap. Looked up from germline, CDR1 is SEHNR and CDR2 is FQNEAQ (reference sequence). The CDR3 has 13 amino acids. CDR3 sequence (DNA): TGTGCCAGCAGCCCCCAGGACGGTATTGGGATGTTTTTT. Its protein is CASSPQDGIGMFF.

This clonotype was recorded at least ten times. The gene calls are TRBV29-1 and TRBJ2-2; D is uncertain. The V end was cut by 6 bases, the J end by 6 bases, with 17 bases between. The CDR3 spans 14 residues. Germline V gene lookup returns CDR1 SQVTM and CDR2 ANQGSEA. CDR3 sequence: CSVAARLIAGELFF. As DNA, the CDR3 is TGCAGCGTGGCAGCACGATTGATTGCCGGGGAGCTGTTTTTT.

The table lists this clonotype with many counts. The V and J genes are TRBV28 and TRBJ2-7; D unresolved. This CDR3 has 15 residues. Trimming shortened V by 5 bases and J by 6 bases, and 20 bases separated the two germline ends. CDR1 MDHEN and CDR2 SYDVKM come from the germline V gene. CDR3 loop: CASSPAAWVLGEQYF. The CDR3, as DNA: TGTGCCAGCAGTCCCGCCGCCTGGGTGCTTGGCGAGCAGTACTTC.

With respect to this clonotype: This likely traces to a read error, being one base from a far larger clone. DNA of the CDR3: TGTGCCAGCAGCAATTACAGGGGGCGGGACAATAAGCAGTTCTTC. It specifies CASSNYRGRDNKQFF. The rearrangement joins TRBV7-2 to TRBJ2-1; 9 positions agree with TRBD1. CDR1 is SGHTA, CDR2 FQGNSA, per germline. This CDR3 has 15 residues.

In its sample, this clonotype was seen many times. The chain uses TRBV3-1 and TRBJ2-7; 7 bases fit TRBD2. Germline V gene data show CDR1 as LGHDT and CDR2 as YNNKEL (reference sequence). The length of the CDR3 is 14 residues. With V trimmed by 4 bases and J by 1 base, 4 bases remained unmatched. CDR3 nucleotides: TGTGCCAGCAGCCCGGGACTACAATCCTACGAGCAGTACTTC. Protein: CASSPGLQSYEQYF.

This clonotype was detected ten times or more. V is TRBV20-1 and J is TRBJ2-1; tentatively, D is TRBD1 (5 bases). There are 16 residues in the CDR3. The V gene's germline CDR1 is DFQATT and CDR2 SNEGSKA (reference sequence). The V gene lost 0 bases and the J gene lost 3 bases, with 15 bases spanning the gap. The CDR3 here is CSARDSGQSNYNEQFF. The CDR3 DNA is TGCAGTGCTAGAGATTCCGGACAATCAAACTACAATGAGCAGTTCTTC.

This sequence joins TRBV9 and TRBJ1-5; the D gene is possibly TRBD1 (5 bases). Trimming took off 7 bases at V and 7 bases at J, with 18 bases between the two ends. Germline assignment: CDR1 SGDLS and CDR2 YYNGEE. This CDR3 is built from 14 residues. DNA for the CDR3: TGTGCCAGCGATCATGATAGGGGAGGACAGCCCCAGCATTTT. As protein: CASDHDRGGQPQHF.

This clonotype was recorded at least ten times. The chain is built from TRBV20-1 and TRBJ1-1; 7 bases fit TRBD1. The J segment lost 3 bases and the V segment lost 6 bases, leaving 13 bases of the junction unmatched. CDR1 and CDR2 (germline): DFQATT, SNEGSKA (reference sequence). CDR3 length: 15 residues. In DNA form, the CDR3 reads TGCAGTGCCAGACCTTCTAGGGACAGTTACACTGAAGCTTTCTTT. Amino acids: CSARPSRDSYTEAFF.

This clonotype was counted many times. A much larger clone differs by one base, so this may be a read error. The chain links TRBV10-3 to TRBJ2-1; 8 bases match TRBD2. The CDR3 runs to 18 residues. The germline V gene encodes CDR1 ENHRY and CDR2 SYGVKD. CDR3 amino acids: CASGGLVTSILSYNGQFF. In DNA, the CDR3 is TGTGCCTCTGGGGGACTAGTCACTAGTATATTATCCTACAATGGGCAGTTCTTC.